This entry lists 28 T cell receptor beta chains sequenced from one sample in a study of glioma-infiltrating T cells after dendritic cell vaccination. Time point of the sample: after dendritic cell vaccination, including at tumor progression/relapse. Profiling relied on immunoSEQ multiplex PCR, and the TCRdb table lists in-frame clones only, not all of them. Found here are 50,000 to 55,000 clones, 75% to 90% of them singletons; the top ten hold 5.3%. Sequencing used blood, obtained after dendritic cell vaccination. Source of these receptors: a human donor with glioblastoma.

The chain employs TRBV30 and TRBJ1-2; D unclear. The CDR3 consists of 12 residues. Per germline, CDR1 GTSNPN and CDR2 SVGIG (reference sequence). Trimming stripped 0 bases from V and 11 bases from J, with 13 bases between. CDR3 DNA sequence: TGTGCCTGGAGTGTATCCCCCAGTAAATACACCTTC. It encodes CAWSVSPSKYTF. The whole variable domain, remainder taken from reference TRBV30 and TRBJ1-2, is SQTIHQWPATLVQPVGSPLSLECTVEGTSNPNLYWYRQAAGRGLQLLFYSVGIGQISSEVPQNLSASRPQDRQFILSSKKLLLSDSGFYLCAWSVSPSKYTFGSGTRLTVV.

The genes are TRBV7-9 and TRBJ1-6; D is undetermined. The CDR3 is 12 residues long. CDR1 is SEHNR, CDR2 FQNEAQ, per germline (reference sequence). The germline V and J ends were trimmed by 5 bases and 7 bases, with 6 bases remaining between them. In DNA, the CDR3 is TGTGCCAGCAGCCCCGTAAATTCACCCCTCCACTTT. It is translated as CASSPVNSPLHF.

CDR3 residues: CAIKGIGTEKYF. The DNA for the CDR3 is TGTGCCATCAAAGGTATTGGCACGGAGAAGTACTTC. J is TRBJ2-5 and V is TRBV10-3; no definite D call. There are 12 residues in the CDR3. V lost 7 bases and J 12 bases, leaving 18 bases between the germline ends. CDR1 ENHRY and CDR2 SYGVKD come from the germline V gene.

V is TRBV4-2 and J is TRBJ2-7; 8 nucleotides line up with TRBD1. J was trimmed by 3 bases and V by 3 bases; bases with no gene match: 7. The CDR3 has 15 amino acids. In germline, CDR1 is LGHNA, CDR2 YNFKEQ. CDR3 sequence: CASSQTGAALYEQYF. CDR3 DNA: TGTGCCAGCAGCCAGACAGGGGCGGCACTCTACGAGCAGTACTTC.

The chain recombines TRBV7-3 with TRBJ2-7, with D tentatively TRBD1 (5 bases). Germline V gene lookup returns CDR1 SGHTA and CDR2 FQGTGA. This CDR3 spans 15 amino acids. V was clipped by 2 bases and J by 2 bases, with 13 bases between them. DNA for the CDR3: TGTGCCAGCAGCTTAGGTATAGGGGAAGCCTACGAGCAGTACTTC. Amino acids: CASSLGIGEAYEQYF.

The chain has TRBV7-3 and TRBJ1-1, with D uncertain. CDR3 size: 13 residues. Per germline, CDR1 SGHTA and CDR2 FQGTGA. V was clipped by 4 bases and J by 1 base, with 7 bases between them. The CDR3 DNA follows: TGTGCCAGCAGCTCCAGAACGAACACTGAAGCTTTCTTT. Its protein product is CASSSRTNTEAFF.

The V and J genes are TRBV9 and TRBJ1-5; possible D gene TRBD1, 6 bases. CDR1 and CDR2 from the germline V gene are SGDLS and YYNGEE. The V gene lost 0 bases and the J gene lost 3 bases, with 16 bases spanning the gap. This CDR3 spans 17 amino acids. CDR3 bases: TGTGCCAGCAGCGTAGGATCAATGACAGGCGTCAATCAGCCCCAGCATTTT. It translates to CASSVGSMTGVNQPQHF.

The gene calls are TRBV20-1 and TRBJ1-1, with 8 bases that match TRBD1. CDR3 size: 11 residues. V lost 4 bases to trimming and J lost 11 bases; unmatched junction nucleotides: 6. Germline loops: CDR1 DFQATT, CDR2 SNEGSKA (reference sequence). The CDR3 spells CSANGGQGAFF. CDR3 DNA sequence: TGCAGTGCTAATGGTGGACAGGGCGCTTTCTTT.

On this clone itself: The sample contains more than one DNA sequence encoding this CDR3. CDR3 DNA: TGTGCCAGCTCACCTTCCGGGGGCTACGAGCAGTACTTC. Residues: CASSPSGGYEQYF. The chain joins TRBV18 to TRBJ2-7, with D possibly TRBD2 on 6 matching bases. CDR1 and CDR2 from the germline V gene are KGHSH and LQKENI. Trimming took 3 bases from V and 3 from J, leaving 9 bases between them. The CDR3 has 13 amino acids.

The genes are TRBV9 and TRBJ2-1; possibly TRBD2 for D (6 bases). Germline values: CDR1 SGDLS, CDR2 YYNGEE. CDR3 length: 12 residues. V lost 5 bases and J 7 bases, leaving 10 bases between the germline ends. As DNA, the CDR3 is TGTGCCAGCAGGGCCGGGAGTAATGAGCAGTTCTTC. This gives the protein CASRAGSNEQFF. Full variable domain (missing parts from reference TRBV9 and TRBJ2-1): DSGVTQTPKHLITATGQRVTLRCSPRSGDLSVYWYQQSLDQGLQFLIQYYNGEERAKGNILERFSAQQFPDLHSELNLSSLELGDSALYFCASRAGSNEQFFGPGTRLTVL.

J is TRBJ2-5 and V is TRBV5-1; 8 nucleotides agree with TRBD1. The germline CDR1 and CDR2 sequences are SGHRS and YFSETQ. The V segment lost 3 bases and the J segment 0 bases; nucleotides outside the gene matches: 7. This CDR3 has 16 residues. The CDR3 DNA follows: TGCGCCAGCAGCTCCTCACAGGGGGAGTACCAAGAGACCCAGTACTTC. Its translation is CASSSSQGEYQETQYF.

The chain carries TRBV6-1 and TRBJ1-1; D is uncertain. V dropped 10 bases and J dropped 1 base, with 13 bases sitting between them. Germline V gives CDR1 MNHNS, CDR2 SASEGT. The CDR3 length is 13 residues. CDR3 nucleotides: TGTGCCATACGGTCGAGCTGGAACACTGAAGCTTTCTTT. It specifies CAIRSSWNTEAFF.

This sequence joins TRBV29-1 and TRBJ1-3, with D unclear. Between the trimmed V and J ends, which lost 4 bases and 0 bases, there was a span of 19 bases. Germline CDR1 reads SQVTM; CDR2 reads ANQGSEA. CDR3 length: 17 amino acids. The CDR3 nucleotides are TGCAGCGTTGTAGGTTTGGCGGATCCCTTCTCTGGAAACACCATATATTTT. It codes for CSVVGLADPFSGNTIYF.

The chain carries TRBV5-6 and TRBJ2-1; 7 positions match TRBD2. Germline V lookup: CDR1 SGHDT, CDR2 YYEEEE. This CDR3 comprises 15 residues. The junction had 12 bases not matched to a gene; V was cut back by 3 bases and J by 9 bases. The CDR3 is CASSWGGGGVSEQFF. The CDR3 DNA reads as TGTGCCAGCAGCTGGGGCGGGGGAGGGGTATCTGAGCAGTTCTTC.

The chain links TRBV16 to TRBJ1-5; no reliable D call. The CDR3 has 14 amino acids. V was cut by 5 bases and J by 5 bases, with 13 bases left in between. Germline CDR1 KGHSY, CDR2 FQNENV. In nucleotides, the CDR3 is TGTGCCAGCAGCGGTGAGTACGTGGATCAGCCCCAGCATTTT. Translation gives CASSGEYVDQPQHF.

V usage is TRBV6-1 and J usage is TRBJ1-4; TRBD1 is a possible D gene (5 bases). The germline CDR1 and CDR2 sequences are MNHNS and SASEGT. This CDR3 contains 14 residues. Trimming shortened V by 1 base and J by 8 bases, and 11 bases separated the two germline ends. The CDR3 spells CASSEGAGQEKLFF. DNA of the CDR3: TGTGCCAGCAGTGAAGGAGCAGGGCAGGAAAAACTGTTTTTT.

This clone was counted a few times. The V gene is TRBV10-3, the J gene TRBJ1-4; maybe TRBD1 (5 bases). The CDR3 has 15 residues. The V and J ends lost 0 bases and 10 bases respectively, with 15 bases between them. The germline CDR1 and CDR2 sequences are ENHRY and SYGVKD. CDR3 loop: CAISESGQGGSKLFF. CDR3 coding DNA: TGTGCCATCAGTGAGTCGGGTCAGGGTGGTTCAAAACTGTTTTTT.

V usage is TRBV9 and J usage is TRBJ2-3; D may be TRBD2 (5 bases). V lost 3 bases and J 4 bases, leaving 15 bases between the germline ends. The CDR3 runs to 15 residues. The V gene's germline CDR1 is SGDLS and CDR2 YYNGEE. In DNA form, the CDR3 reads TGTGCCAGCAGCGCCTTCAGCCGGGAACCAGATACGCAGTATTTT. It encodes CASSAFSREPDTQYF.

The genes are TRBV5-4 and TRBJ2-5, with D possibly being TRBD2 (7 bases). CDR1 is SGHNT, CDR2 YYREEE, per germline (reference sequence). The CDR3 length is 13 residues. V lost 4 bases and J lost 2, with 9 bases in between. The chain's CDR3 is CASSRGAQETQYF. CDR3 sequence (DNA): TGTGCCAGCAGCCGGGGGGCTCAAGAGACCCAGTACTTC.

This clone was detected once. This chain links TRBV15 with TRBJ2-3; TRBD1 agrees at 7 bases. With 0 bases clipped from V and 5 bases from J, the junction kept 11 bases outside the gene matches. Germline assignment: CDR1 LNHNV and CDR2 YYDKDF (reference sequence). The CDR3 contains 17 residues. CDR3 nucleotide sequence: TGTGCCACCAGCAGAGATAGGGGGACAGTAGAATTAGATACGCAGTATTTT. Protein product: CATSRDRGTVELDTQYF.

In its sample, this clone was seen once. One end of the junction varies from germline; a read error may be responsible. The chain combines TRBV28 with TRBJ1-2; D gene ambiguous. Germline CDR1 reads MDHEN; CDR2 reads SYDVKM. This CDR3 comprises 12 residues. CDR3 in DNA: TGTGCCAGCAGTTTAAGCAACTATGGCCACACCTTC. It translates to CASSLSNYGHTF.

In this sample, this clone turned up a few times. The chain combines TRBV9 with TRBJ2-3; TRBD2 agrees at 10 bases. CDR1 SGDLS and CDR2 YYNGEE come from the germline V gene. J lost 0 bases, V lost 10 bases, and 11 bases had no gene match. CDR3 length equals 16 residues. The DNA for the CDR3 is TGTGCCTCGGGGAGCGGGAGGGGATTCAGCACAGATACGCAGTATTTT. Protein: CASGSGRGFSTDTQYF.

V and J are TRBV4-3 and TRBJ1-1; D may be TRBD1 (6 bases). The CDR3 contains 15 residues. Germline loops: CDR1 LGHNA, CDR2 YSLEER. Trimming pared 1 base from V and 3 bases from J, leaving 12 bases between. CDR3 DNA: TGCGCCAGCAGCCAAGTTAAATGGGGGCACACTGAAGCTTTCTTT. It codes for CASSQVKWGHTEAFF.

This chain joins TRBV27 and TRBJ2-2; D is ambiguous. V lost 1 base, J lost 7 bases, and 7 bases lay in between. Germline assignment: CDR1 MNHEY and CDR2 SMNVEV (reference sequence). The CDR3 is made up of 13 amino acids. CDR3 nucleotides: TGTGCCAGCAGTTTATATCCCGGCGGGGAGCTGTTTTTT. Translation gives CASSLYPGGELFF.

This clone was found a few times. The J gene is TRBJ2-2, the V gene TRBV4-2, with 10 bases lining up with TRBD2. CDR1 is LGHNA, CDR2 YNFKEQ, per germline. The CDR3 length is 16 residues. Trimming at V came to 0 bases and at J to 4 bases, leaving 2 bases not matched to a gene. CDR3 loop: CASSQEVAGGTGELFF. In DNA, the CDR3 is TGTGCCAGCAGCCAAGAGGTAGCGGGAGGCACCGGGGAGCTGTTTTTT.

The rearrangement links TRBV7-9 to TRBJ2-1, with a weak D call TRBD2 (6 bases). This CDR3 is built from 14 residues. Germline V gene data show CDR1 as SEHNR and CDR2 as FQNEAQ (reference sequence). With 10 bases removed from V and 7 bases from J, the gap between germline ends came to 20 bases. CDR3 in amino acids: CAILDPGLNNEQFF. CDR3 coding DNA: TGTGCCATTTTGGATCCGGGACTTAATAATGAGCAGTTCTTC. Drawing the rest from reference TRBV7-9 and TRBJ2-1, the complete variable domain is DTGVSQNPRHKITKRGQNVTFRCDPISEHNRLYWYRQTLGQGPEFLTYFQNEAQLEKSRLLSDRFSAERPKGSFSTLEIQRTEQGDSAMYLCAILDPGLNNEQFFGPGTRLTVL.

This chain uses TRBV7-9 with TRBJ2-5; TRBD2 aligns across 8 bases. From germline, CDR1 is SEHNR and CDR2 FQNEAQ (reference sequence). The V gene end was trimmed by 5 bases and the J gene end by 9 bases; junction bases not matched to a gene: 8. The CDR3 covers 13 residues. CDR3 sequence (DNA): TGTGCCAGCAGCCGGGAGGGTAGTGAGGCCCAGTACTTC. This sequence encodes CASSREGSEAQYF.

The chain has TRBV5-1 and TRBJ2-7, with no clear D. The CDR3 loop spans 11 amino acids. Germline V CDR1 and CDR2: SGHRS, YFSETQ. V lost 3 bases to trimming and J lost 2 bases, with 3 bases between them. The CDR3 DNA follows: TGCGCCAGCAGCTCCGCCTACGAGCAGTACTTC. Its translation is CASSSAYEQYF.